These 9 T cell receptor beta chains were sequenced from one sample in a study of blood T cell repertoires in COVID-19. Sequencing was performed with immunoSEQ multiplex PCR; in TCRdb, only in-frame clones are kept and a portion is missing. The table shows tens of thousands of clones, with about 91% occurring only once. Sequencing was carried out using peripheral blood. The receptors come from a man aged 50-60 years with acute or convalescent COVID-19.

The rearrangement links TRBV3-1 (or the pseudogene TRBV3-2) to TRBJ1-1; TRBD1 matches 8 bases. The CDR3 runs 15 residues. With 5 bases clipped from V and 2 bases from J, the junction kept 7 bases outside the gene matches. CDR1 and CDR2 from the germline V gene are LGHDT and YNNKEL (reference sequence). Written as DNA, the CDR3 is TGTGCCAGCAGCTCTACAGGGGGAGGTAACACTGAAGCTTTCTTT. Protein sequence: CASSSTGGGNTEAFF.

The chain has TRBV5-1 and TRBJ1-4; 8 nucleotides line up with TRBD1. The germline V gene has CDR1 SGHRS and CDR2 YFSETQ. V shed 4 bases, J shed 4 bases, and the junction held 3 bases outside the gene matches. CDR3 length: 14 amino acids. This CDR3 is CASSHTGGNEKLFF. CDR3 nucleotides: TGCGCCAGCAGCCATACAGGGGGTAATGAAAAACTGTTTTTT. Filled out from reference TRBV5-1 and TRBJ1-4, the complete variable domain reads KAGVTQTPRYLIKTRGQQVTLSCSPISGHRSVSWYQQTPGQGLQFLFEYFSETQRNKGNFPGRFSGRQFSNSRSEMNVSTLELGDSALYLCASSHTGGNEKLFFGSGTQLSVL.

The chain is built from TRBV2 and TRBJ2-1, with 9 bases lining up with TRBD2. Germline CDR1 and CDR2: SNHLY and FYNNEI. The CDR3 length is 14 residues. J gave up 9 bases and V 6 bases, and 9 bases lay outside the gene matches. The CDR3 sequence: CASRAGTSIGEQFF. Written as DNA, the CDR3 is TGTGCCAGCAGGGCCGGGACTAGCATCGGTGAGCAGTTCTTC.

J is TRBJ1-2 and V is TRBV30; D is perhaps TRBD1 (6 bases). From germline, CDR1 is GTSNPN and CDR2 SVGIG (reference sequence). V was shortened by 1 base and J by 4 bases, with 10 bases between the two germline ends. The CDR3 is 13 amino acids. CDR3 in DNA: TGTGCCTGGAGTGGTGGACAGCTCTATGGCTACACCTTC. It translates to CAWSGGQLYGYTF.

The rearrangement links TRBV5-8 to TRBJ1-4; TRBD1 matches at 7 bases. CDR1 is SGHTS and CDR2 is YDEGEE in the germline V gene. This CDR3 region has 15 residues. V trimming: 5 bases; J trimming: 0 bases; junction bases outside the gene matches: 4. The DNA for the CDR3 is TGTGCCAGCAGACCCACAGGGGCAACTAATGAAAAACTGTTTTTT. Its protein product is CASRPTGATNEKLFF. The variable domain in full, with the rest retrieved from reference TRBV5-8 and TRBJ1-4, is EAGVTQSPTHLIKTRGQQATLRCSPISGHTSVYWYQQALGLGLQFLLWYDEGEERNRGNFPPRFSGRQFPNYSSELNVNALELEDSALYLCASRPTGATNEKLFFGSGTQLSVL.

CDR3 in DNA: TGTGCCAGCAGCACCCCAGGGAACTATGGCTACACCTTC. It yields the protein CASSTPGNYGYTF. The chain has TRBV9 and TRBJ1-2; tentative D call: TRBD1 (5 bases). Germline CDR1 SGDLS, CDR2 YYNGEE. Between the trimmed V and J ends, which lost 4 bases and 2 bases, there was a span of 9 bases. The CDR3 has 13 amino acids.

This chain connects TRBV3-1 (or the pseudogene TRBV3-2) to TRBJ2-3; 9 bases are a match to TRBD1. Per germline, CDR1 LGHDT and CDR2 YNNKEL (reference sequence). The CDR3 has 15 amino acids. The trim removed 6 bases at V and 1 base at J, leaving 5 bases unmatched. Here the CDR3 DNA reads TGTGCCAGCAGTCCCAGACAGGGGGGCACAGATACGCAGTATTTT. This gives the protein CASSPRQGGTDTQYF.

This clone turned up a few times. This chain uses TRBV2 with TRBJ1-5; 8 nucleotides line up with TRBD1. CDR3 size: 12 residues. Germline loops: CDR1 SNHLY, CDR2 FYNNEI. J gave up 11 bases and V 6 bases, and 6 bases lay outside the gene matches. The CDR3 DNA reads TGTGCCAGCAGCGGACAGGGTGGGACCCAGCATTTT. This sequence encodes CASSGQGGTQHF.

This chain uses TRBV2 with TRBJ1-1; 8 nucleotides match TRBD1. The junction had 16 bases not matched to a gene; V was cut back by 11 bases and J by 8 bases. From germline, CDR1 is SNHLY and CDR2 FYNNEI. The CDR3 contains 14 residues. The CDR3 nucleotides read TGTGCCCAACCTGACAGGGGCCCGGTTAAGGAAGCTTTCTTT. Amino acid sequence: CAQPDRGPVKEAFF.